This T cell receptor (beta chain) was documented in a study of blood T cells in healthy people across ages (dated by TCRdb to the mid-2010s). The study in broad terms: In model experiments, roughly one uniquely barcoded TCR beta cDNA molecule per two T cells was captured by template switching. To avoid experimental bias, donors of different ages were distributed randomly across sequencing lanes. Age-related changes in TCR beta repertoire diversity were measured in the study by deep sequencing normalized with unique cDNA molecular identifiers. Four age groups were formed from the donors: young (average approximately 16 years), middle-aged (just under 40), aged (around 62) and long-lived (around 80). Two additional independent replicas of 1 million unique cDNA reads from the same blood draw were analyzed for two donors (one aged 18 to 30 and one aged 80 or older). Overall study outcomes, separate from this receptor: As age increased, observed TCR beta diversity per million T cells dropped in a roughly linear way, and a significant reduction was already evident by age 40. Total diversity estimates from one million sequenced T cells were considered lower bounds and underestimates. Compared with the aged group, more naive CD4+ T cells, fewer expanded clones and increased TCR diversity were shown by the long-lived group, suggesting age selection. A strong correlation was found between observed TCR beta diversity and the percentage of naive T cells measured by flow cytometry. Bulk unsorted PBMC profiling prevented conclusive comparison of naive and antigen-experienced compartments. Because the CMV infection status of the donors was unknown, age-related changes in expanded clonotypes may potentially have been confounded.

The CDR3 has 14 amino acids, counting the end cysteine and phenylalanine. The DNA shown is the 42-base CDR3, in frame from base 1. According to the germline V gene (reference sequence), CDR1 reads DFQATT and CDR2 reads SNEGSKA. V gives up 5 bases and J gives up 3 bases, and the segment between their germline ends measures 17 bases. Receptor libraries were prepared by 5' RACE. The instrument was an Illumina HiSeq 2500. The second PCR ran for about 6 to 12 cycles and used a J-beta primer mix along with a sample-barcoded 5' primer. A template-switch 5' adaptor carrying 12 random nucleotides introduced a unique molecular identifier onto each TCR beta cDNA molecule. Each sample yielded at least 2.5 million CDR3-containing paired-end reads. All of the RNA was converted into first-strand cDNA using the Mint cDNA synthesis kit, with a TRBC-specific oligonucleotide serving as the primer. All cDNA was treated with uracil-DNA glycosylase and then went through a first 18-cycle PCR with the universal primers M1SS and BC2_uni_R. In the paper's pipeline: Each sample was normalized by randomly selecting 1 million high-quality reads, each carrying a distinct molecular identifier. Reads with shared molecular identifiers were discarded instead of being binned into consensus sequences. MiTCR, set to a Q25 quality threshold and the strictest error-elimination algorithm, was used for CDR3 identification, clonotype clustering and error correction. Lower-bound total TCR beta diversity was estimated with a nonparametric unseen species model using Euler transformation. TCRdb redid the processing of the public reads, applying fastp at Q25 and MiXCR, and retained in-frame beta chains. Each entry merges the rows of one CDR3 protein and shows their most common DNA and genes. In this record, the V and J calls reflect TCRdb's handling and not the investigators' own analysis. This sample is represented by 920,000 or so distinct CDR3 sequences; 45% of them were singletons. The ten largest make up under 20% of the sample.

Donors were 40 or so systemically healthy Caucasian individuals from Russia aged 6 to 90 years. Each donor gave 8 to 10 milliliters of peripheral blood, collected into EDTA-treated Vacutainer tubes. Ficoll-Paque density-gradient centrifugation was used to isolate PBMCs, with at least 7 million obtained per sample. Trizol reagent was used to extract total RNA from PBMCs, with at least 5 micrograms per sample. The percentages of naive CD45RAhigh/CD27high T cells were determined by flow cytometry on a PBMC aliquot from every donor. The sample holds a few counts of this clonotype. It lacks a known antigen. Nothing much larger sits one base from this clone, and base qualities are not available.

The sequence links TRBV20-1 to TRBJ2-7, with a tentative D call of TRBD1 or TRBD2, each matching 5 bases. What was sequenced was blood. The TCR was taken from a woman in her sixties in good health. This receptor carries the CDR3 CSAPPLLGDYEQYF. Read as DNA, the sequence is TGCAGTGCTCCTCCCTTACTAGGGGACTACGAGCAGTACTTC.